Below, 8 T cell receptor beta chains from the same sample are listed, as sequenced in a study of cytomegalovirus exposure and HLA in healthy donors. Both 60 Vbeta primers and 13 Jbeta primers went into the PCR. Here immunoSEQ multiplex PCR was the method, and the copy in TCRdb shows in-frame clones only, minus some. The sample contains 62,000 or so clones, about 90% of which appear only once. Material: PBMCs. The receptor set was obtained from a man aged 18 to 29 in good health and CMV-seronegative.

This sequence joins TRBV4-1 and TRBJ1-5; maybe TRBD1 (5 bases). V was trimmed by 4 bases and J by 3 bases, leaving 10 bases between them. The CDR3 contains 14 residues. The germline V gene has CDR1 MGHRA and CDR2 YSYEKL. The CDR3 region has the DNA TGCGCCAGCAGCCCGGGGGAAAACAATCAGCCCCAGCATTTT. Its protein product is CASSPGENNQPQHF.

The chain has TRBV5-8 and TRBJ1-6; no definite D call. The CDR3 totals 15 residues. Trimming left V 3 bases short and J 6 bases short, with 13 bases between. Germline lookup yields CDR1 SGHTS and CDR2 YDEGEE. CDR3 region: CASSSGFSTNSPLHF. CDR3 nucleotides: TGTGCCAGCAGCTCGGGTTTCTCAACTAATTCACCCCTCCACTTT.

The chain is built from TRBV7-2 and TRBJ2-7; 8 bases are a match to TRBD1. The CDR3 totals 15 residues. Germline values: CDR1 SGHTA, CDR2 FQGNSA. V dropped 1 base and J dropped 5; count of bases not matched to a gene: 7. Written as DNA, the CDR3 is TGTGCCAGCAGCTTAGTGTTCGGACAGGGTGACGAGCAGTACTTC. This gives the protein CASSLVFGQGDEQYF. Full variable domain (remainder filled in from reference TRBV7-2 and TRBJ2-7): GAGVSQSPSNKVTEKGKDVELRCDPISGHTALYWYRQSLGQGLEFLIYFQGNSAPDKSGLPSDRFSAERTGGSVSTLTIQRTQQEDSAVYLCASSLVFGQGDEQYFGPGTRLTVT.

The DNA for the CDR3 is TGTGCCAGCAGCGTAGAGTATGGGCGGGGAAAACTGTTTTTT. Protein: CASSVEYGRGKLFF. The rearrangement uses TRBV9 and TRBJ1-4; D uncertain. The CDR3 totals 14 residues. The germline CDR1 and CDR2 sequences are SGDLS and YYNGEE. Between the trimmed V and J ends, which lost 0 bases and 10 bases, there was a span of 13 bases. Full variable domain (remainder filled in from reference TRBV9 and TRBJ1-4): DSGVTQTPKHLITATGQRVTLRCSPRSGDLSVYWYQQSLDQGLQFLIQYYNGEERAKGNILERFSAQQFPDLHSELNLSSLELGDSALYFCASSVEYGRGKLFFGSGTQLSVL.

CDR3 nucleotide sequence: TGTGCCAGCAGTTATACTAGCGGATCCTACGAGCAGTACTTC. Encoded protein: CASSYTSGSYEQYF. V usage is TRBV6-6 and J usage is TRBJ2-7, with TRBD2 matching 8 bases. This CDR3 has 14 amino acids. Germline lookup yields CDR1 MNHNY and CDR2 SVGAGI (reference sequence). Unmatched junction bases numbered 2, after V lost 3 bases and J lost 1 base.

This clone was seen a single time. The chain joins TRBV7-2 to TRBJ1-2, with D unclear. Germline CDR1 and CDR2: SGHTA and FQGNSA. The CDR3 totals 13 residues. Trimming took 0 bases from V and 5 from J, leaving 7 bases between them. This chain's CDR3 is CASSLASGYGYTF. CDR3 DNA sequence: TGTGCCAGCAGCTTAGCGAGCGGGTATGGCTACACCTTC.

The rearrangement uses TRBV10-3 and TRBJ1-5; the D is unclear. The CDR3 contains 15 residues. Germline CDR1 and CDR2: ENHRY and SYGVKD. V was clipped by 3 bases and J by 0 bases, with 9 bases between them. Written as DNA, the CDR3 is TGTGCCATCAGTGAAGAGGCATCTAGCAATCAGCCCCAGCATTTT. Translation: CAISEEASSNQPQHF.

This clone was seen only once. The gene calls are TRBV6-1 and TRBJ2-7; D remains unclear. This CDR3 comprises 14 residues. The V and J ends lost 1 base and 2 bases respectively, with 9 bases between them. The V gene's germline CDR1 is MNHNS and CDR2 SASEGT. The CDR3 spells CASSEGQATYEQYF. CDR3 in DNA: TGTGCCAGCAGTGAAGGGCAGGCCACCTACGAGCAGTACTTC.